This T cell receptor (beta chain) appears in the sequencing data of a study of patients and donors after allogeneic stem cell transplantation. TCRdb reanalysed the RT-PCR reads using MiXCR and keeps one entry per CDR3 protein. The sample lists approximately 140,000 distinct CDR3 sequences, about two fifths occurring once. CDR3 length: 14 residues. The V gene lost 3 bases and the J gene lost 2 bases, with 8 bases spanning the gap. Germline CDR1 reads MDHEN; CDR2 reads SYDVKM. This sequence joins TRBV28 and TRBJ2-4; no firm D call. The specimen was blood, either unsorted or a sorted T cell fraction (not recorded which). This receptor was identified in a human donor who was either an allogeneic HSCT recipient or a stem cell or donor lymphocyte infusion donor (not recorded which). It is not recorded whose cells these are; they may come from a transplant donor. The CDR3 here is CASSFANPKNIQYF. CDR3 nucleotide sequence: TGTGCCAGCAGTTTCGCTAACCCCAAAAACATTCAGTACTTC.